The 18 T cell receptor beta chains reported below all come from one sample, sequenced in a study of cytomegalovirus exposure and HLA in healthy donors. PCR involved 60 Vbeta and 13 Jbeta primers. Here immunoSEQ multiplex PCR was the method, and the copy in TCRdb shows in-frame clones only, minus some. Of approximately 80,000 clones detected, 78% appear once; the ten largest clones hold roughly 2.6%. The sequencing input was PBMCs. These receptor sequences come from a male donor in good health and CMV-seropositive.

This chain uses TRBV10-2 with TRBJ1-1; possible D gene TRBD1, 5 bases. The CDR3 spans 14 residues. V lost 6 bases to trimming and J lost 3 bases, with 14 bases between them. Germline assignment: CDR1 WSHSY and CDR2 SAAADI. The CDR3 protein is CASSRGGRDTEAFF. CDR3 DNA sequence: TGCGCCAGCAGCCGTGGGGGGAGGGACACTGAAGCTTTCTTT.

The CDR3 DNA reads as TGTGCCAGCAGCTTATCCGGGACTAGCTGGAGCTCCTACGAGCAGTACTTC. This codes for CASSLSGTSWSSYEQYF. The rearrangement uses TRBV5-6 and TRBJ2-7; 9 nucleotides align to TRBD2. Germline-derived CDR1 and CDR2 are SGHDT and YYEEEE. This CDR3 has 17 amino acids. V lost 2 bases, J lost 0 bases, and 9 bases stayed unmatched.

This chain's CDR3 is CASSQEGARDTEAFF. The CDR3, as DNA: TGTGCCAGCAGCCAAGAGGGGGCGCGGGACACTGAAGCTTTCTTT. The rearrangement uses TRBV14 and TRBJ1-1, with a possible D match to TRBD1 (6 bases). Trimming removed 0 bases from V and 3 bases from J, with 11 bases in between. The CDR3 contains 15 residues. Germline loops: CDR1 SGHDN, CDR2 FVKESK.

The chain joins TRBV7-9 to TRBJ1-2; the match to TRBD1 covers 10 bases. Germline values: CDR1 SEHNR, CDR2 FQNEAQ (reference sequence). The CDR3 spans 17 residues. Losses at the gene ends were 6 bases for V and 3 bases for J; bases not matched to a gene: 13. The CDR3 reads CASSHYPGQGKDYGYTF. The DNA of the CDR3 is TGTGCCAGCAGTCACTACCCGGGACAGGGGAAAGACTATGGCTACACCTTC.

The chain carries TRBV11-3 and TRBJ1-1; D is perhaps TRBD1 (6 bases). This CDR3 contains 13 residues. The germline V gene has CDR1 SGHNT and CDR2 YENEEA. V was clipped by 5 bases and J by 2 bases, with 9 bases between them. CDR3 nucleotide sequence: TGTGCCAGCAGCGAGGGGGATAACACTGAAGCTTTCTTT. This sequence encodes CASSEGDNTEAFF.

The J gene is TRBJ1-4, the V gene TRBV7-9; a possible D gene is TRBD1 (5 bases). This CDR3 has 16 amino acids. Trimming took off 4 bases at V and 0 bases at J, with 12 bases between the two ends. Germline-derived CDR1 and CDR2 are SEHNR and FQNEAQ (reference sequence). CDR3 DNA: TGTGCCAGCAGCTCCTTCGACAGAGCAACTAATGAAAAACTGTTTTTT. Translation: CASSSFDRATNEKLFF.

Worth noting for this clone: One end of the junction varies from germline; a read error may be responsible. The chain couples TRBV10-3 to TRBJ2-7, with 7 nucleotides matching TRBD2. The CDR3 is made up of 14 amino acids. Germline V gene data show CDR1 as ENHRY and CDR2 as SYGVKD. The DNA for the CDR3 is TGTGCCATCAGTGTGGGGACTATCTCCTACGAGCAGTCCTTC. Its translation is CAISVGTISYEQSF.

This chain joins TRBV7-9 and TRBJ1-2, with 8 bases fitting TRBD1. The CDR3 covers 13 residues. The germline V gene has CDR1 SEHNR and CDR2 FQNEAQ (reference sequence). After removal of 5 bases from V and 5 bases from J, the junction contained 4 bases not matched to a gene. The CDR3 DNA reads TGTGCCAGCAGCATTCACAGGGGGTATGGCTACACCTTC. Translation: CASSIHRGYGYTF.

The chain has TRBV4-2 and TRBJ1-5; perhaps TRBD1 as D (6 bases). CDR3 length: 15 amino acids. The V gene's germline CDR1 is LGHNA and CDR2 YNFKEQ. The V end lost 4 bases, the J end lost 3 bases, and 13 bases lay between the germline ends. The CDR3 protein is CASSLGRQDNQPQHF. The CDR3 coding sequence is TGTGCCAGCAGCCTCGGTCGACAGGACAATCAGCCCCAGCATTTT.

CDR3 nucleotides: TGTGCCAGTCCAGGGAAAGGGCTTAACTATGGCTACACCTTC. Translating it yields CASPGKGLNYGYTF. The rearrangement uses TRBV19 and TRBJ1-2, with a weak D call TRBD1 (5 bases). Looked up from germline, CDR1 is LNHDA and CDR2 is SQIVND (reference sequence). CDR3 length: 14 residues. Trimming removed 8 bases at V and 1 base at J, with 14 bases between.

The table lists this clone with a few counts. The rearrangement uses TRBV2 and TRBJ1-3; maybe TRBD1 (5 bases). Germline CDR1 and CDR2: SNHLY and FYNNEI. V shed 6 bases and J shed 4 bases, with 16 bases lying between them. This CDR3 has 15 residues. CDR3 sequence: CASRQDYRSGNTIYF. The CDR3 coding sequence is TGTGCCAGCAGACAGGACTATCGATCCGGAAACACCATATATTTT. Based on the CDR3 plus reference TRBV2 and TRBJ1-3, the full variable domain is EPEVTQTPSHQVTQMGQEVILRCVPISNHLYFYWYRQILGQKVEFLVSFYNNEISEKSEIFDDQFSVERPDGSNFTLKIRSTKLEDSAMYFCASRQDYRSGNTIYFGEGSWLTVV.

The chain carries TRBV9 and TRBJ1-4, with 7 bases lining up with TRBD1. Looked up from germline, CDR1 is SGDLS and CDR2 is YYNGEE. This CDR3 spans 16 amino acids. The J segment lost 4 bases and the V segment lost 0 bases, leaving 6 bases of the junction unmatched. The CDR3 reads CASSVGRDRVNEKLFF. Here the CDR3 DNA reads TGTGCCAGCAGCGTAGGGAGAGACAGGGTTAATGAAAAACTGTTTTTT.

V usage is TRBV9 and J usage is TRBJ2-7; no firm D call. Trimming cost V 1 base and J 2 bases, with 7 bases left between them. CDR3 length: 13 amino acids. Germline-derived CDR1 and CDR2 are SGDLS and YYNGEE. CDR3 region: CASSVSGAYEQYF. Here the CDR3 DNA reads TGTGCCAGCAGCGTATCGGGTGCCTACGAGCAGTACTTC.

This chain joins TRBV2 and TRBJ2-5; 9 bases fit TRBD1. The V segment lost 5 bases and the J segment 5 bases; nucleotides outside the gene matches: 6. The CDR3 covers 14 residues. The germline CDR1 and CDR2 sequences are SNHLY and FYNNEI. The CDR3 DNA reads TGTGCCAGCAGTAAAGGGACAGGGCGTGAGACCCAGTACTTC. Translating gives CASSKGTGRETQYF.

V is TRBV28 and J is TRBJ1-5; D is unresolved. V lost 6 bases and J 0 bases, leaving 12 bases between the germline ends. The CDR3 extends over 15 amino acids. Germline V gene lookup returns CDR1 MDHEN and CDR2 SYDVKM. The CDR3 bases are TGTGCCAGCAGCCAAGGTGGGCATAGCAATCAGCCCCAGCATTTT. Its protein product is CASSQGGHSNQPQHF. Full variable domain (rest looked up from reference TRBV28 and TRBJ1-5): DVKVTQSSRYLVKRTGEKVFLECVQDMDHENMFWYRQDPGLGLRLIYFSYDVKMKEKGDIPEGYSVSREKKERFSLILESASTNQTSMYLCASSQGGHSNQPQHFGDGTRLSIL.

The chain recombines TRBV2 with TRBJ1-3, with unresolved D. Trimming cost V 4 bases and J 3 bases, with 7 bases left between them. The germline CDR1 and CDR2 sequences are SNHLY and FYNNEI. The CDR3 runs 13 residues. In nucleotides, the CDR3 is TGTGCCAGCAGTGGTTCAGGTGGAAACACCATATATTTT. As protein: CASSGSGGNTIYF.

Within the sample, this clone is medium-sized (0.01 to 0.1%). The V call is TRBV19, the J call TRBJ2-7, with TRBD1 identical over 11 bases. The CDR3 totals 13 residues. V shed 8 bases and J 4 bases; nucleotides not matched to a gene: 4. Germline V lookup: CDR1 LNHDA, CDR2 SQIVND (reference sequence). The chain's CDR3 is CASGQGAGYEQYF. CDR3 sequence (DNA): TGTGCCAGTGGACAGGGGGCGGGGTACGAGCAGTACTTC. The whole variable domain, remainder taken from reference TRBV19 and TRBJ2-7, is DGGITQSPKYLFRKEGQNVTLSCEQNLNHDAMYWYRQDPGQGLRLIYYSQIVNDFQKGDIAEGYSVSREKKESFPLTVTSAQKNPTAFYLCASGQGAGYEQYFGPGTRLTVT.

The chain joins TRBV9 to TRBJ2-7; D may be TRBD1 (6 bases). The CDR3 is made up of 15 amino acids. The germline V gene has CDR1 SGDLS and CDR2 YYNGEE. V shed 3 bases and J shed 2 bases, with 15 bases lying between them. CDR3 in DNA: TGTGCCAGCAGCGCCTCGTGGGACACGACCTACGAGCAGTACTTC. Translated: CASSASWDTTYEQYF.